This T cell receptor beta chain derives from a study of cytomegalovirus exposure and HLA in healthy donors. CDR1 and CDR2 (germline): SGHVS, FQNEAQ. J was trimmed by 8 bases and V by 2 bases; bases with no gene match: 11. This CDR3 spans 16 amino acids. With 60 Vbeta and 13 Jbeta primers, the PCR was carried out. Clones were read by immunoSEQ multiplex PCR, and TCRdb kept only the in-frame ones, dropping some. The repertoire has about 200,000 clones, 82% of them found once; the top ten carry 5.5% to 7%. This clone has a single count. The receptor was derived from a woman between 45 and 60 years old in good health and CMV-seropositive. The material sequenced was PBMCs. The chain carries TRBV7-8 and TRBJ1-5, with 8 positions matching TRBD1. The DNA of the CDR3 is TGTGCCAGCAGCTTATACTTTCCCGGACAGGGTGAGCCCCAGCATTTT. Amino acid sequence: CASSLYFPGQGEPQHF. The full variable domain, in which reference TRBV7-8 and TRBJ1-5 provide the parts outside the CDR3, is GAGVSQSPRYKVAKRGQDVALRCDPISGHVSLFWYQQALGQGPEFLTYFQNEAQLDKSGLPSDRFFAERPEGSVSTLKIQRTQQEDSAVYLCASSLYFPGQGEPQHFGDGTRLSIL.